Each of the 18 T cell receptor beta chains below was sequenced from the same sample in a study of blood T cell repertoires in COVID-19. Sequencing used immunoSEQ multiplex PCR; TCRdb keeps in-frame clones, though not all of them. The data hold 60,000 to 70,000 clones, with 75% to 95% observed a single time. Sequencing used peripheral blood. These receptors all stem from a human donor with active COVID-19. The donor label of this sample is uncertain.

This clone was detected once. The J gene is TRBJ1-2, the V gene TRBV2; D perhaps matches TRBD1 (5 bases). CDR3 length: 13 amino acids. V was trimmed by 6 bases and J by 7 bases, leaving 15 bases between them. The germline V gene has CDR1 SNHLY and CDR2 FYNNEI. Here the CDR3 reads CASRVQVTGGYTF. DNA for the CDR3: TGTGCCAGCAGAGTACAGGTAACAGGTGGCTACACCTTC.

The V and J genes are TRBV27 and TRBJ2-1; D possibly corresponds to TRBD1 (5 bases). The germline gives CDR1 MNHEY, CDR2 SMNVEV (reference sequence). This CDR3 has 12 residues. V was cut by 6 bases and J by 10 bases, with 13 bases left in between. The CDR3 DNA follows: TGTGCCAGCAGCGACAGTAGGAGAGAGCAGTTCTTC. Its protein is CASSDSRREQFF.

The chain couples TRBV24-1 to TRBJ2-2; tentatively, D is TRBD1 (6 bases). The CDR3 sequence is 16 residues long. V gave up 1 base and J gave up 6 bases, with 14 bases separating them. Germline CDR1 and CDR2: KGHDR and SFDVKD. The CDR3 bases are TGTGCCACCAGTGATTTCGCAGGGGAAGGCCCCGGGGAGCTGTTTTTT. This translates into CATSDFAGEGPGELFF.

This chain joins TRBV24-1 and TRBJ2-5, with TRBD1 matching over 9 bases. The germline gives CDR1 KGHDR, CDR2 SFDVKD. CDR3 size: 16 residues. J was trimmed by 4 bases and V by 4 bases; bases with no gene match: 9. The CDR3 DNA is TGTGCCACCAGTGACCCCAACAGGGGGCTGGCAGAGACCCAGTACTTC. Amino acids: CATSDPNRGLAETQYF.

The chain has TRBV11-2 and TRBJ2-7; TRBD1 matches at 10 bases. The CDR3 covers 15 residues. J lost 1 base, V lost 5 bases, and 5 bases had no gene match. From germline, CDR1 is SGHAT and CDR2 FQNNGV. Written as DNA, the CDR3 is TGTGCCAGCAGCCCCGGACAGGGGGAATCCTACGAGCAGTACTTC. This sequence encodes CASSPGQGESYEQYF.

The rearrangement joins TRBV6-5 to TRBJ1-3, with D perhaps matching TRBD1 (6 bases). Germline CDR1 reads MNHEY; CDR2 reads SVGAGI. This CDR3 is built from 12 residues. V lost 8 bases, J lost 5 bases, and 10 bases lay in between. CDR3 in amino acids: CASARDRNTIYF. In nucleotides, the CDR3 is TGTGCCAGCGCTAGGGACAGAAACACCATATATTTT.

This clone was observed a single time. The V and J genes are TRBV27 and TRBJ1-2; 7 bases align to TRBD1. This CDR3 has 17 residues. The V segment lost 4 bases and the J segment 4 bases; nucleotides outside the gene matches: 15. Germline lookup yields CDR1 MNHEY and CDR2 SMNVEV (reference sequence). This CDR3 is CASSSSGTGDDSYGYTF. The DNA of the CDR3 is TGTGCCAGCAGTTCCTCGGGTACAGGGGACGATTCCTATGGCTACACCTTC.

The V call is TRBV10-3, the J call TRBJ1-3, with 8 bases fitting TRBD1. This CDR3 contains 14 residues. The germline V gene has CDR1 ENHRY and CDR2 SYGVKD. Unmatched junction bases numbered 3, after V lost 7 bases and J lost 1 base. The CDR3 spells CAITRQGSGNTIYF. The CDR3, as DNA: TGTGCCATCACCCGACAGGGGTCTGGAAACACCATATATTTT.

V usage is TRBV11-3 and J usage is TRBJ2-7; TRBD1 matches 9 bases. This CDR3 is 15 amino acids long. The germline CDR1 and CDR2 sequences are SGHNT and YENEEA. V shed 1 base, J shed 2 bases, and the junction held 3 bases outside the gene matches. CDR3 protein: CASSLAGQGPYEQYF. The CDR3 DNA reads as TGTGCCAGCAGCTTAGCGGGACAGGGCCCCTACGAGCAGTACTTC.

The chain is built from TRBV19 and TRBJ1-5, with 8 bases lining up with TRBD1. CDR1 LNHDA and CDR2 SQIVND come from the germline V gene (reference sequence). The V and J ends lost 7 bases and 7 bases, in that order; junction bases with no gene match: 9. The CDR3 spans 14 residues. In DNA, the CDR3 is TGTGCCAGTACCATGGACAGGGTTGGACAGCCCCAGCATTTT. Amino acid sequence: CASTMDRVGQPQHF.

The V gene is TRBV27, the J gene TRBJ2-7; D may be TRBD1 (5 bases). In germline, CDR1 is MNHEY, CDR2 SMNVEV (reference sequence). Trimming took 5 bases from V and 3 from J, leaving 17 bases between them. The CDR3 loop spans 15 amino acids. The CDR3 here is CASSIDRVSDYEQYF. CDR3 sequence (DNA): TGTGCCAGCAGTATTGACAGAGTCTCCGACTACGAGCAGTACTTC.

This clone was counted once. The V call is TRBV28, the J call TRBJ1-2, with a weak D call TRBD1 (5 bases). Trimming removed 5 bases from V and 14 bases from J, with 15 bases in between. In germline, CDR1 is MDHEN, CDR2 SYDVKM. This CDR3 is 11 amino acids long. Written as DNA, the CDR3 is TGTGCCAGCAGTACCCGGGGGGGAGAGACCTTC. Translation: CASSTRGGETF.

J is TRBJ2-7 and V is TRBV4-1, with 9 bases identical to TRBD1. CDR1 and CDR2 from the germline V gene are MGHRA and YSYEKL. J gave up 3 bases and V 2 bases, and 5 bases lay outside the gene matches. CDR3 length: 15 amino acids. The CDR3 spells CASSQLTGGYYEQYF. As DNA, the CDR3 is TGCGCCAGCAGCCAACTGACAGGGGGTTACTACGAGCAGTACTTC.

This clone was seen just once. Here the CDR3 reads CASSYAGDVQETQYF. The CDR3 bases are TGTGCCAGCAGTTACGCGGGGGACGTACAAGAGACCCAGTACTTC. V is TRBV6-2 or TRBV6-3 and J is TRBJ2-5; 7 nucleotides align to TRBD2. The germline CDR1 and CDR2 sequences are MNHEY and SVGEGT. Trimming removed 2 bases from V and 2 bases from J; junction bases left unmatched: 5. The CDR3 is made up of 15 amino acids.

The rearrangement uses TRBV28 and TRBJ2-7; D is perhaps TRBD2 (6 bases). The CDR3 covers 16 residues. Germline V gene lookup returns CDR1 MDHEN and CDR2 SYDVKM. V was clipped by 5 bases and J by 4 bases, with 21 bases between them. The CDR3 loop is CASSPAGPPRSYEQYF. The CDR3 nucleotides read TGTGCCAGCAGTCCCGCGGGACCCCCTCGCAGTTACGAGCAGTACTTC.

The chain has TRBV28 and TRBJ1-2, with D perhaps TRBD1 (6 bases). Trimming took off 9 bases at V and 2 bases at J, with 10 bases between the two ends. This CDR3 region has 12 residues. CDR1 and CDR2 (germline): MDHEN, SYDVKM. The CDR3 DNA follows: TGTGCCAGTTGGGGGCGAAACTATGGCTACACCTTC. This codes for CASWGRNYGYTF.

This sequence joins TRBV28 and TRBJ1-1, with D uncertain. The CDR3 is made up of 14 amino acids. CDR1 MDHEN and CDR2 SYDVKM come from the germline V gene. V shed 4 bases and J shed 10 bases, with 19 bases lying between them. In DNA, the CDR3 is TGTGCCAGCAGTTACGGGATGGGCGGAGGTTTAGCTTTCTTT. Translation gives CASSYGMGGGLAFF.

The gene calls are TRBV7-2 and TRBJ2-6; D is ambiguous. The V gene lost 8 bases and the J gene lost 0 bases, with 8 bases spanning the gap. The germline V gene has CDR1 SGHTA and CDR2 FQGNSA. The CDR3 loop spans 14 amino acids. Here the CDR3 DNA reads TGTGCCAGCCTCCGCAGCTCTGGGGCCAACGTCCTGACTTTC. This codes for CASLRSSGANVLTF.